The 2 T cell receptor beta chains below were found in one sample sequenced in a study of blood T cell repertoires in COVID-19. Only in-frame clones appear in the TCRdb table, and some are missing; sequencing was by immunoSEQ multiplex PCR. Of over 400,000 clones in the sample, 80% to 90% were seen once. Material: peripheral blood. These receptors originate from a human donor in a cohort sampled during active COVID-19.

This chain links TRBV7-9 with TRBJ2-1; weak D call: TRBD2 (6 bases). The germline V and J ends were trimmed by 3 bases and 9 bases, with 9 bases remaining between them. Per germline, CDR1 SEHNR and CDR2 FQNEAQ (reference sequence). The CDR3 runs 12 residues. CDR3 nucleotides: TGTGCCAGCAGCTTTCAAGCGGGTGAGCAGTTCTTC. Translation: CASSFQAGEQFF.

The rearrangement joins TRBV2 to TRBJ2-1; D may be TRBD1 (7 bases). CDR1 is SNHLY, CDR2 FYNNEI, per germline. The CDR3 consists of 15 residues. Trimming removed 6 bases from V and 4 bases from J, with 16 bases in between. CDR3 protein: CASSGGQTTYNEQFF. In nucleotides, the CDR3 is TGTGCCAGCAGCGGGGGACAGACCACTTACAATGAGCAGTTCTTC.